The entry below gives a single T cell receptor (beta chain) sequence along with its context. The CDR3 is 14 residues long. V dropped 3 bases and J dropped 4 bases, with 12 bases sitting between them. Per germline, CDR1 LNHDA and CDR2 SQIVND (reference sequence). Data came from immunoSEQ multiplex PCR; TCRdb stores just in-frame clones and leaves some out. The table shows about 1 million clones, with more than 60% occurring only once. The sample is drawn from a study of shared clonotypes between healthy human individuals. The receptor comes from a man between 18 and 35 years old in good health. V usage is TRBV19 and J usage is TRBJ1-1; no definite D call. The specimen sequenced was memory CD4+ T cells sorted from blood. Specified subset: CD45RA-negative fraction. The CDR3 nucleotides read TGTGCCAGTAGTATCAAGGCAGGAAGCACTGAAGCTTTCTTT. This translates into CASSIKAGSTEAFF.